This record looks at one T cell receptor (beta chain) sequence and its context. This sample was included in a study of blood T cell repertoires in COVID-19. Study in general: Samples came from the United States, Italy and Spain, spanning acute and convalescent COVID-19.

CDR1 and CDR2 (germline): SGHNT, YYREEE (reference sequence). The CDR3 spans 17 residues. The junction had 3 bases not matched to a gene; V was cut back by 1 base and J by 1 base. Libraries were prepared by immunoSEQ multiplex PCR; TCRdb keeps only in-frame clonotypes and omits some of them. The sample contains approximately 130,000 clones, roughly four fifths of which appear only once. The V and J genes are TRBV5-4 and TRBJ2-2; 11 bases fit TRBD2. Specimen: PBMCs or T cells enriched from blood (not recorded which). The receptor was derived from a young man who had recovered from COVID-19. The CDR3 loop reads CASSLTSGSWNTGELFF. CDR3 DNA: TGTGCCAGCAGCTTGACTAGCGGGAGTTGGAACACCGGGGAGCTGTTTTTT.